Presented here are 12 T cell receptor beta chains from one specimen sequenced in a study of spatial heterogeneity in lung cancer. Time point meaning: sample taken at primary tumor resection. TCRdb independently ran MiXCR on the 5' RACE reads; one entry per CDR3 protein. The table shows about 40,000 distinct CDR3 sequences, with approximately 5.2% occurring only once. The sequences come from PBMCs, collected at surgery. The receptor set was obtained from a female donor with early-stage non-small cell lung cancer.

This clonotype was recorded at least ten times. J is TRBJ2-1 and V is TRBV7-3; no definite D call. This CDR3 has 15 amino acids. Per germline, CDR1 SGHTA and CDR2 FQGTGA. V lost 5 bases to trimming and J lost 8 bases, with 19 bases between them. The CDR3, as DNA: TGTGCCAGCAGCCCGACAAATCTCCTTTCAGATGAGCAGTTCTTC. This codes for CASSPTNLLSDEQFF.

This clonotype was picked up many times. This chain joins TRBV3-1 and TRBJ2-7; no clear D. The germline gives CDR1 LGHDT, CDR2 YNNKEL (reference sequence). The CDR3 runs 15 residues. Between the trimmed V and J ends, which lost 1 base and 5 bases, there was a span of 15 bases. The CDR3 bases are TGTGCCAGCAGCCAAGGGACGTTGTTGTGGCACGAGCAGTACTTC. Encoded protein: CASSQGTLLWHEQYF.

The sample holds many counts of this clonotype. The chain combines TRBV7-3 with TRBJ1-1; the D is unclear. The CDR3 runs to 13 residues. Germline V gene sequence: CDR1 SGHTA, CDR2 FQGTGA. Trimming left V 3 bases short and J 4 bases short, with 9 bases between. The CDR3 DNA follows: TGTGCCAGCAGCTTTCGAGCGGGCACTGAAGCTTTCTTT. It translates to CASSFRAGTEAFF.

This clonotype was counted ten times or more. DNA for the CDR3: TGTGCCAGCAGTTCCCACCCGACTGGACCCTACGAGCAGTACTTC. Its translation: CASSSHPTGPYEQYF. The chain has TRBV6-5 and TRBJ2-7; D not certain. Germline CDR1 and CDR2: MNHEY and SVGAGI. The CDR3 totals 15 residues. Trimming took 4 bases from V and 2 from J, leaving 15 bases between them.

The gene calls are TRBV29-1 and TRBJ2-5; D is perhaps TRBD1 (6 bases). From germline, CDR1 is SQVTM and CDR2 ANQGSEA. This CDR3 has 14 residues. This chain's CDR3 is CSGTHRVGTETQYF. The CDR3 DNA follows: TGCAGTGGAACTCACAGGGTCGGTACGGAGACCCAGTACTTC.

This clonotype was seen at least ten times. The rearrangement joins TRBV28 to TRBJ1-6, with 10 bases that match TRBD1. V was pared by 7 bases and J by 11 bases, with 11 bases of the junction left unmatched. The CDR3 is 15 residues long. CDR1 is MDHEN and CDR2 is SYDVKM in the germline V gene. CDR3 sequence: CASNQPGQGLAPLHF. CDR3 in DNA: TGTGCCAGCAATCAACCGGGACAGGGGCTCGCACCCCTCCACTTT.

The CDR3 spells CASSYTSLGVADQETQYF. The CDR3 DNA is TGTGCCAGCAGTTACACTAGCCTTGGAGTAGCGGACCAAGAGACCCAGTACTTC. This chain links TRBV6-2 or TRBV6-3 with TRBJ2-5; maybe TRBD2 (6 bases). Germline-derived CDR1 and CDR2 are MNHEY and SVGEGT. V shed 2 bases and J shed 0 bases, with 19 bases lying between them. The CDR3 consists of 18 residues.

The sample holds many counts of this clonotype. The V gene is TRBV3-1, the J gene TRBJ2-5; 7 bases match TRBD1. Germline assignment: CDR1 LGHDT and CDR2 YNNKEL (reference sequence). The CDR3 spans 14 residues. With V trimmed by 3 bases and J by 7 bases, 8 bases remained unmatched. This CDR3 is CASSHLEAGGTQYF. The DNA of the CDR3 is TGTGCCAGCAGCCATTTGGAGGCAGGGGGGACCCAGTACTTC.

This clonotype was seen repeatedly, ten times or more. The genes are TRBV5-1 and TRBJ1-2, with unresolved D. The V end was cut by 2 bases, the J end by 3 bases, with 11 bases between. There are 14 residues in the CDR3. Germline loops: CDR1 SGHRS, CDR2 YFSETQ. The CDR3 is CASSLTPGDYGYTF. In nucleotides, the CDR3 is TGCGCCAGCAGCTTAACCCCAGGAGACTATGGCTACACCTTC. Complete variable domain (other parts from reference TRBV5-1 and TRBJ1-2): KAGVTQTPRYLIKTRGQQVTLSCSPISGHRSVSWYQQTPGQGLQFLFEYFSETQRNKGNFPGRFSGRQFSNSRSEMNVSTLELGDSALYLCASSLTPGDYGYTFGSGTRLTVV.

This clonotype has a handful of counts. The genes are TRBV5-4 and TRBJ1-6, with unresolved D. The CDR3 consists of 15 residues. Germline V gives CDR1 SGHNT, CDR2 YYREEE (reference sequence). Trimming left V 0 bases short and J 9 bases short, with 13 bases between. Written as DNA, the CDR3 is TGTGCCAGCAGCTTGGGACATCAGAAAGGTTCACCCCTCCACTTT. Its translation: CASSLGHQKGSPLHF.

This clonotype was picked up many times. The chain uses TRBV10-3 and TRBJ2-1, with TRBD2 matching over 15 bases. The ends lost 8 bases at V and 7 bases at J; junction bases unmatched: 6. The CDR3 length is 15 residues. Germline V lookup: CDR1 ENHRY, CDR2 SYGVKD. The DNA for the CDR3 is TGTGCCATCCGGACTAGCGGGGGGGCTGGTAATGAGCAGTTCTTC. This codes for CAIRTSGGAGNEQFF.

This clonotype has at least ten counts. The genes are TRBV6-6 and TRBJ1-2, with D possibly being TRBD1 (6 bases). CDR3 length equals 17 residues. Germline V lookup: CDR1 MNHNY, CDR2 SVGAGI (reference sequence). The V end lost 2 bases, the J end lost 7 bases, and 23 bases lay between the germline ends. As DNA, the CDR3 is TGTGCCAGCAGTTACATGCCGGGAGGCAGGGGAGAAGGTGGCTACACCTTC. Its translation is CASSYMPGGRGEGGYTF.